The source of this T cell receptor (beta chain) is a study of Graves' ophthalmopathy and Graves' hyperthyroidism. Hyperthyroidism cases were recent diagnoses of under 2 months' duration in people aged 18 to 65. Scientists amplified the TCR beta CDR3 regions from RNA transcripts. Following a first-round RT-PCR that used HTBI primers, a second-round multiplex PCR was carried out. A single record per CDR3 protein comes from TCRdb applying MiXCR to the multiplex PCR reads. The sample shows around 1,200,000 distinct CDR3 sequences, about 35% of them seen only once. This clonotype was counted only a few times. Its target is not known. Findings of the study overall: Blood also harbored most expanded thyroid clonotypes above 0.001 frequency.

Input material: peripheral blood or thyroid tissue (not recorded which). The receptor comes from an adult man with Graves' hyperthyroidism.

Here the CDR3 DNA reads TGTGCCAGCAGCGGGAGGGACAACCCCACTGAAGCTTTCTTT. This codes for CASSGRDNPTEAFF. The rearrangement links TRBV9 to TRBJ1-1, with D possibly TRBD1 on 6 matching bases. Germline loops: CDR1 SGDLS, CDR2 YYNGEE. This CDR3 comprises 14 residues. The ends were cut back, 3 bases at V and 4 bases at J, with 13 bases in the middle.